These T cell receptor beta chains were read from a single sample in a study of blood T cell repertoires in COVID-19. The data were produced by immunoSEQ multiplex PCR, yet TCRdb's version contains in-frame clones alone and is incomplete. This table has approximately 210,000 clones, 84% appearing once. Source material: peripheral blood. These receptors originate from a human donor in a cohort sampled during active COVID-19. Both conserved end residues are part of each CDR3. A D gene is named only where the DNA matches it firmly. Clone size is not always given. Where it is, it says once, few, many or a class for expanded clones.

TRBV10-3	.	once	TRBJ2-1	CAVTSGLLYNEQFF	TGTGCCGTAACCTCGGGACTCCTTTACAATGAGCAGTTCTTC
TRBV15	.	.	TRBJ1-1	CATGLGNTEAFF	TGTGCCACCGGGCTGGGGAACACTGAAGCTTTCTTT
TRBV27	.	.	TRBJ2-3	CASRRTPSTDTQYF	TGTGCCAGCAGGAGGACTCCCAGCACAGATACGCAGTATTTT
TRBV7-9	.	.	TRBJ1-2	CASSQQAVFSNGYTF	TGTGCCAGCAGCCAACAGGCGGTCTTCTCTAATGGCTACACCTTC
TRBV9	TRBD1	.	TRBJ2-2	CASSPLTGGALNTGELFF	TGTGCCAGCAGCCCACTGACAGGGGGCGCTTTGAACACCGGGGAGCTGTTTTTT
TRBV2	.	.	TRBJ2-7	CASRGDFGEQYF	TGTGCCAGCAGGGGGGACTTTGGCGAGCAGTACTTC
TRBV7-8	.	.	TRBJ1-3	CASSQSRVTGNTIYF	TGTGCCAGCAGCCAATCCCGGGTTACTGGAAACACCATATATTTT
TRBV19	TRBD1	.	TRBJ1-1	CASTRDRATEAFF	TGTGCCAGTACCCGAGACAGGGCCACTGAAGCTTTCTTT
TRBV4-1	.	.	TRBJ1-4	CASSQRVREKLFF	TGCGCCAGCAGCCAAAGAGTGAGAGAAAAACTGTTTTTT
TRBV30	TRBD2	.	TRBJ2-3	CAWTKGLAARDTQYF	TGTGCCTGGACCAAGGGACTAGCGGCCCGGGATACGCAGTATTTT
TRBV30	TRBD2	.	TRBJ2-2	CAWSVSSGGNTGELFF	TGTGCCTGGAGTGTGTCCAGCGGGGGGAACACCGGGGAGCTGTTTTTT
TRBV30	.	.	TRBJ1-2	CACEVREFGGYTF	TGTGCCTGCGAGGTCAGGGAATTTGGTGGCTACACCTTC
TRBV7-9	.	few	TRBJ2-1	CASRDSGHNEQFF	TGTGCCAGCAGGGATAGCGGTCATAATGAGCAGTTCTTC
TRBV28	TRBD1	.	TRBJ2-5	CASSPASDRGRETQYF	TGTGCCAGCAGTCCCGCCTCTGACAGGGGGCGAGAGACCCAGTACTTC
TRBV19	.	.	TRBJ1-5	CASSIGGSGGVRPQHF	TGTGCCAGTAGTATAGGGGGTTCGGGGGGCGTACGGCCCCAGCATTTT
TRBV28	.	.	TRBJ2-3	CASNGGTDTQYF	TGTGCCAGCAACGGGGGCACAGATACGCAGTATTTT
TRBV7-3	.	.	TRBJ1-2	CASSLGDIRLTYGYTF	TGTGCCAGCAGCTTAGGGGACATTCGCCTTACCTATGGCTACACCTTC
TRBV5-1	TRBD1	few	TRBJ1-4	CASSLNTGTGAEKLFF	TGCGCCAGCAGCTTGAATACCGGGACAGGGGCTGAAAAACTGTTTTTT
TRBV19	TRBD1	.	TRBJ2-1	CASSRTGSVKRPEQFF	TGTGCCAGTAGCCGGACAGGGTCAGTCAAGAGGCCTGAGCAGTTCTTC
TRBV4-1	.	.	TRBJ1-1	CASSQVGKTVETEAFF	TGCGCCAGCAGCCAAGTGGGCAAGACAGTGGAAACTGAAGCTTTCTTT
TRBV9	.	.	TRBJ2-3	CASSAGITQYF	TGTGCCAGCAGCGCAGGGATTACGCAGTATTTT
TRBV10-1	.	.	TRBJ2-3	CASSESTSRTDTQYF	TGCGCCAGCAGTGAGTCGACTTCGCGCACAGATACGCAGTATTTT